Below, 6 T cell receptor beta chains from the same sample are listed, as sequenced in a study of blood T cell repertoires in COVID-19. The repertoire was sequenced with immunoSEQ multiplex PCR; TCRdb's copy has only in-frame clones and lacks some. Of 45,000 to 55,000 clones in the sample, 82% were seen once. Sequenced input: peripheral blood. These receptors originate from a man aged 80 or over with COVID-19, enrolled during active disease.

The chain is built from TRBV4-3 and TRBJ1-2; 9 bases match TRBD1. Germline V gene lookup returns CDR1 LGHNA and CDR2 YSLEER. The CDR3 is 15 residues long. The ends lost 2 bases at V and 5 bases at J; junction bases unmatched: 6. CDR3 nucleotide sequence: TGCGCCAGCAGCCAACCCGACAGGGGGGGATATGGCTACACCTTC. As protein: CASSQPDRGGYGYTF.

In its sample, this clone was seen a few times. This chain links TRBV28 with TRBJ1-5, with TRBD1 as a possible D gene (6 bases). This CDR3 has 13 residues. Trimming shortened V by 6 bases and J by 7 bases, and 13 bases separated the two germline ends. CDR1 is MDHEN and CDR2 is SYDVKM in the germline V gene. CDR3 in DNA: TGTGCCAGCAGCGCACAGGGATTGCAGCCCCAGCATTTT. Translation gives CASSAQGLQPQHF.

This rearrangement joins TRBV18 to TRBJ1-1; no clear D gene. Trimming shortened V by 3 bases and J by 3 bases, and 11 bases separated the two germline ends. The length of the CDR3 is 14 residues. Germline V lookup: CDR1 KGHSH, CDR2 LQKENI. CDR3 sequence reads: CASSPRAGDTEAFF. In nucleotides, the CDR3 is TGTGCCAGCTCACCGAGGGCGGGCGACACTGAAGCTTTCTTT.

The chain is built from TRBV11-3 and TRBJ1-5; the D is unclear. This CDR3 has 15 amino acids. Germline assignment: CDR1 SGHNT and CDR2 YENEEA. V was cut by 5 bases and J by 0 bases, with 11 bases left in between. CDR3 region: CASSLRVNSNQPQHF. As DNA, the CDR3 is TGTGCCAGCAGCCTGAGAGTGAATAGCAATCAGCCCCAGCATTTT.

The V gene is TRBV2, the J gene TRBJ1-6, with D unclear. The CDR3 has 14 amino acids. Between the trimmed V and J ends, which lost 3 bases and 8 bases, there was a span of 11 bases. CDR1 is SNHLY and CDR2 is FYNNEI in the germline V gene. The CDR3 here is CASSEVTRDSPLHF. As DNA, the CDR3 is TGTGCCAGCAGTGAGGTAACGCGAGATTCACCCCTCCACTTT. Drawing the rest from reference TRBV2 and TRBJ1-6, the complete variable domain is EPEVTQTPSHQVTQMGQEVILRCVPISNHLYFYWYRQILGQKVEFLVSFYNNEISEKSEIFDDQFSVERPDGSNFTLKIRSTKLEDSAMYFCASSEVTRDSPLHFGNGTRLTVT.

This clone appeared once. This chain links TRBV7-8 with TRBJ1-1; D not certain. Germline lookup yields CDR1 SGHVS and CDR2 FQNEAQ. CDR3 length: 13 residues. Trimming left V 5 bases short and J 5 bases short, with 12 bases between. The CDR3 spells CASSHPGGTEAFF. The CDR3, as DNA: TGTGCCAGCAGCCACCCCGGAGGAACTGAAGCTTTCTTT.